This T cell receptor (beta chain) was documented in a study of Ad26.COV2.S vaccination and SARS-CoV-2 variants (dated by TCRdb to about 2021). For context, the study as a whole: Vaccine-arm donors came from COV1001, a multicentre, randomized, double-blind, placebo-controlled phase I-IIa trial of Ad26.COV2.S in healthy adults. Ad26.COV2.S was administered intramuscularly at 5 x 10^10 or 1 x 10^11 viral particles, either as a single shot or as two shots given 56 days apart. Sequencing of the TCRbeta repertoire served to evaluate the specificity and breadth of SARS-CoV-2-reactive T cell receptors following Ad26.COV2.S vaccination. A total of some 30 samples were included in the TCR-sequenced set, comprising approximately 20 Ad26.COV2.S vaccine recipients, 5 placebo recipients and 8 SARS-CoV-2 convalescent individuals. Participants in the trial were split at random into five groups of five each, receiving low-dose or high-dose Ad26.COV2.S once or twice, or else placebo on both occasions. Throughout the experiments and outcome assessment, investigators stayed blinded to trial group allocation. Overall results and qualifications from the work: The study was not powered to compare responses between vaccine doses or regimens. After vaccination, spike-specific CD8+ and CD4+ T cell responses were reported to show substantial breadth. Vaccine and placebo recipients had comparable non-spike TCR breadth, which fits with the vaccine containing only spike. Ad26.COV2.S recipients had higher spike-specific TCR breadth than placebo recipients (P = 0.0014). It was noted by the authors that total T cell responses may have been underestimated by the TCR breadth and depth analyses.

The germline V gene (reference sequence) specifies LNHDA as CDR1 and SQIVND as CDR2. V and J lose 7 bases and 3 bases, and a span of 10 bases separates them. Counted from cysteine to phenylalanine, this CDR3 has 13 amino acids. Kept here is only the CDR3 DNA, which spans 39 bases and is read in frame from base 1. This clone was counted once. Its specific antigen is unknown. No much larger clone exists at a distance of one base, and base qualities are not known. The immunoSEQ Assay was the method used to sequence TCRbeta CDR3 regions. After extraction, genomic DNA underwent amplification by bias-controlled multiplex PCR, followed by high-throughput sequencing. The original methods were these. To quantify the absolute abundance of each unique TCRbeta CDR3 region, sequences were collapsed and filtered. T cell fraction was estimated by normalization of TCRbeta template counts to usable DNA, with usable DNA being measured through amplification of reference genes present in all nucleated cells. Repertoire TCRs were annotated as SARS-CoV-2-specific by exact matching of V gene, CDR3 amino acid sequence and J gene to a known reactive TCR set. The reference SARS-CoV-2 TCR set was obtained from MIRA and was filtered for enrichment in COVID-19-positive ImmuneCODE repertoires, whereby public or cross-reactive TCRs were removed. Based on the MIRA antigens, annotated TCRs were further analysed at the level of specific ORF or position within ORF. Depth was the summed frequency of annotated unique rearrangements, while breadth was defined as annotated unique rearrangements over total unique productive rearrangements. Group comparisons of TCR breadth used two-sided Wilcoxon rank-sum tests. What TCRdb holds here is the immuneACCESS table cut down to in-frame rearrangements. Part of the clones is not present; checked against another copy, under half of the missing clones reflect an unresolved V gene, and the others are unexplained. V and J calls and clone size are as listed in that table; D and trimming were resolved from the DNA. In all, the sample holds approximately 410,000 clones, and roughly 90% of those were seen once. The top ten clones comprise less than 4.5% of the sample.

The label giving this sample's treatment or condition can be read as: roughly 18 received Ad26.COV2.S at low or high dose, single or two shots; roughly five received placebo; per-sample allocation not given. Repertoires of vaccine and placebo recipients were sequenced from samples taken on day 63 after the first injection. In Cohort 1b, about two dozen adults aged 18-55 years were enrolled at a single site in Boston, USA, between 29 July and 7 August 2020. As a vaccine, Ad26.COV2.S was a replication-incompetent adenovirus type 26 vector that expressed a prefusion-stabilized SARS-CoV-2 spike protein derived from the original Wuhan strain.

The V and J segments used are TRBV19 and TRBJ2-1; the D gene could be either TRBD1 or TRBD2, each agreeing at 5 bases. The TCR sequence derives from a person between 18 and 60 years old who received the Ad26.COV2.S COVID-19 vaccine or a placebo. Sequenced material: peripheral blood, taken in a trial of Ad26.COV2.S vaccine versus placebo. The CDR3 sequence is CASKEGSYNEQFF. The DNA is TGTGCCAGTAAAGAGGGGAGCTACAATGAGCAGTTCTTC.